The clone carrying this T cell receptor (beta chain) came up many times. Antigen unknown. When ophthalmopathy did not progress within 18 months, Graves' hyperthyroidism was considered stable. Fresh peripheral blood, 10 ml, yielded the PBMCs. These data belong to a study of T cells in Graves' hyperthyroidism and ophthalmopathy. CDR1 is MNHEY, CDR2 SVGAGI, per germline. The CDR3 extends over 13 amino acids. Trimming cost V 7 bases and J 4 bases, with 13 bases left between them. General study points: Appearing also in blood were most of the thyroid clonotypes expanded above 0.001. Ophthalmopathy and stable hyperthyroidism were separated by a 13 V-J model.

Amplification of TCR beta CDR3 regions used RNA as the template. A first-round RT-PCR of the TCR CDR3 used the HTBI primer set. TCRdb recomputed calls from the multiplex PCR reads with MiXCR, one row per CDR3 protein. The table records around 290,000 distinct CDR3 sequences, approximately 13% of them present only once. This sequence originates from a woman aged 40 to 49 with Graves' hyperthyroidism. The source material was blood. The chain links TRBV6-5 to TRBJ1-2; D is perhaps TRBD1 (5 bases). The CDR3: CASTTRQLYGYTF. The DNA for the CDR3 is TGTGCCAGCACTACTCGACAGCTCTATGGCTACACCTTC.